The 4 T cell receptor beta chains below come from one sample, sequenced in a study of CD8+ T cells in alopecia areata. Sequencing relied on a cDNA template that was reverse transcribed from extracted RNA. Data came from immunoSEQ multiplex PCR; TCRdb stores just in-frame clones and leaves some out. The table includes about 100,000 clones, 60% detected once. Treatment: oral pan-JAK inhibitor, 5-10 mg twice daily. Here the sequenced sample was CD8+ T cells sorted from blood, taken between weeks 55 and 65, from a patient treated with tofacitinib. Every receptor here comes from a human donor with alopecia areata.

This clone is a singleton in its sample. The rearrangement joins TRBV6-1 to TRBJ2-7; TRBD2 agrees at 11 bases. Germline loops: CDR1 MNHNS, CDR2 SASEGT. The CDR3 runs 14 residues. V trimming: 2 bases; J trimming: 6 bases; junction bases outside the gene matches: 3. CDR3 amino acids: CASSEIAGGTEQYF. CDR3 in DNA: TGTGCCAGCAGTGAAATAGCGGGGGGGACCGAGCAGTACTTC.

This clone was observed a few times. V and J are TRBV7-2 and TRBJ1-5; D unresolved. The CDR3 runs 15 residues. The germline gives CDR1 SGHTA, CDR2 FQGNSA. The V and J ends lost 2 bases and 5 bases respectively, with 13 bases between them. CDR3 residues: CASSLMWSSDQPQHF. For the CDR3, the DNA is TGTGCCAGCAGCTTAATGTGGTCTTCCGATCAGCCCCAGCATTTT.

This chain connects TRBV4-1 to TRBJ2-7, with 7 bases that match TRBD1. This CDR3 has 14 residues. Looked up from germline, CDR1 is MGHRA and CDR2 is YSYEKL. V trimming: 4 bases; J trimming: 4 bases; junction bases outside the gene matches: 7. The CDR3 sequence is CASSRQGPVYEQYF. CDR3 in DNA: TGCGCCAGCAGCCGACAGGGACCCGTATACGAGCAGTACTTC.

There are a few counts of this clone. J is TRBJ1-2 and V is TRBV6-5; 8 nucleotides agree with TRBD1. The ends lost 6 bases at V and 6 bases at J; junction bases unmatched: 6. The germline V gene has CDR1 MNHEY and CDR2 SVGAGI. CDR3 length: 13 residues. The chain's CDR3 is CASSDRGFNGYTF. The CDR3 bases are TGTGCCAGCAGCGACAGGGGTTTCAATGGCTACACCTTC.